This T cell receptor beta chain was recovered during a study of CD8 T cells in Susac syndrome (dated by TCRdb to between 2018 and 2020). Turning to the overall study: Of the Susac syndrome patients who were sequenced, about eight were in clinical remission while six had clinically active disease. Susac syndrome patients were therapy-naive, on corticosteroids (some also receiving IVIg), or on IVIg alone at blood withdrawal. Repertoire sequencing was used to test whether CD8+ T cell activation and differentiation in Susac syndrome was antigen driven.

Comment on this clonotype: The antigen it recognizes is unknown. Base qualities are not recorded, but no much larger clone differs from it by a single base.

Beyond this particular receptor, the publication reports: The number of individuals in the TCR sequencing and HLA analysis was recognized as being relatively small. In the CD4+ T cell repertoire of Susac syndrome patients, clonal expansion was not detected.

RNA was extracted with the RNeasy kit and about 0.45 to 1 ug was reverse transcribed using random hexamers. TCR beta CDR3 regions were amplified with the immunoSEQ multiplex PCR assay covering 54 Vbeta and 13 Jbeta segments. To correct PCR amplification bias, a synthetic template baseline was used for both primer optimization and computational correction. Under the source paper's analysis protocol: Only productive sequences were kept, with reads annotated to V, D and J genes according to IMGT and analyzed in immunoSEQ Analyzer. Clonality was calculated as one minus the Shannon entropy normalized by log2 of the number of productive unique sequences. Public and private clones were assessed among the 100 most prevalent clones of each patient and control. Susac-specific clones were defined as absent from healthy and MS cohorts, around 970 published viral clones and other ImmuneACCESS disease sequences. TCRdb itself trimmed the public reads at Q25 with fastp, ran MiXCR and retained productive beta chains. Identical CDR3 protein sequences are pooled into one entry, listed with their most common genes and DNA. TCRdb's processing, not the study's, gives the V and J calls here. Recorded for this sample are roughly 200,000 distinct CDR3 sequences; just under 95% of them occurred a single time. The ten largest clones represent approximately 0.099% of the sample.

Peripheral blood CD8+ and CD4+ T cells from healthy donors, Susac syndrome patients and multiple sclerosis patients were profiled using high-throughput TCR beta sequencing. Susac syndrome patients met recently defined diagnostic criteria for definite or probable disease. Bulk CD8+ and CD4+ T cells were purified by magnetic negative isolation, while CD8+ TEMRA cells were enriched using FACS. Blood was drawn into EDTA tubes, processed within 24 hours, and PBMCs were isolated by density gradient centrifugation. PBMCs intended for TCR sequencing were cryopreserved in liquid nitrogen and thawed later in a water bath at 37 degrees C. The sorted or isolated CD4+, CD8+ and CD8+ TEMRA cells had a purity of 90% or higher. The CDR3 runs 12 amino acids, cysteine and phenylalanine included. The retained sequence is limited to the CDR3, 36 bases, with the frame set at the first base. CDR1 and CDR2 (SEHNR, FQNEAQ) derive from the germline V gene (reference sequence). Trimming at the junction amounts to 4 bases on V and 5 bases on J, and the germline ends lie 8 bases apart.

This chain is built from TRBV7-9 and TRBJ2-5, with the D gene too uncertain to name. Sequenced material: CD4+ T cells from PBMCs. The sequence came from a human donor with Susac syndrome. The nucleotides read TGTGCCAGCAGCTCGCCCAGCGAGACCCAGTACTTC. Its product reads: CASSSPSETQYF.